The next 14 T cell receptor beta chains were all read from a single sample in a study of cytomegalovirus exposure and HLA in healthy donors. The PCR contained 60 Vbeta and 13 Jbeta primers. TCRdb's copy holds only in-frame clones and misses some; the assay was immunoSEQ multiplex PCR. The sample includes about 140,000 clones, about 75% seen only once; the top ten take around 1.5%. Source material: PBMCs. These receptors were obtained from a woman between 35 and 50 years old in good health and CMV-seronegative.

This clone was seen a handful of times. V is TRBV4-3 and J is TRBJ1-4, with D unclear. This CDR3 has 16 amino acids. CDR1 is LGHNA and CDR2 is YSLEER in the germline V gene. V lost 0 bases to trimming and J lost 0 bases, with 8 bases between them. CDR3 residues: CASSQDTGSTNEKLFF. CDR3 sequence (DNA): TGCGCCAGCAGCCAAGATACGGGATCAACTAATGAAAAACTGTTTTTT.

This clone has a single count. The rearrangement joins TRBV19 to TRBJ2-3, with D possibly TRBD2 on 5 matching bases. From germline, CDR1 is LNHDA and CDR2 SQIVND (reference sequence). V shed 8 bases and J shed 2 bases, with 11 bases lying between them. CDR3 length: 13 amino acids. CDR3 in amino acids: CASGRLDTDTQYF. CDR3 in DNA: TGTGCCAGTGGGAGACTCGACACAGATACGCAGTATTTT.

The chain carries TRBV15 and TRBJ1-5, with D possibly TRBD1 on 6 matching bases. The V end lost 0 bases, the J end lost 9 bases, and 15 bases lay between the germline ends. The CDR3 length is 15 residues. Germline assignment: CDR1 LNHNV and CDR2 YYDKDF (reference sequence). CDR3 sequence reads: CATSRDEQGPGPQHF. DNA for the CDR3: TGTGCCACCAGCAGAGATGAGCAGGGGCCAGGGCCCCAGCATTTT.

The chain carries TRBV9 and TRBJ1-6; maybe TRBD1 (6 bases). The V end lost 0 bases, the J end lost 4 bases, and 8 bases lay between the germline ends. Germline assignment: CDR1 SGDLS and CDR2 YYNGEE. The CDR3 is made up of 15 amino acids. The CDR3: CASSVGQEYNSPLHF. The CDR3 region has the DNA TGTGCCAGCAGCGTAGGACAGGAATATAATTCACCCCTCCACTTT.

This chain joins TRBV9 and TRBJ1-2; D not resolved. Trimming cost V 6 bases and J 6 bases, with 12 bases left between them. Germline CDR1 is SGDLS and CDR2 is YYNGEE. This CDR3 is 12 amino acids long. CDR3 protein: CASMMEGNGYTF. CDR3 coding DNA: TGTGCCAGCATGATGGAGGGTAATGGCTACACCTTC. Filled out from reference TRBV9 and TRBJ1-2, the complete variable domain reads DSGVTQTPKHLITATGQRVTLRCSPRSGDLSVYWYQQSLDQGLQFLIQYYNGEERAKGNILERFSAQQFPDLHSELNLSSLELGDSALYFCASMMEGNGYTFGSGTRLTVV.

The chain uses TRBV6-1 and TRBJ1-5, with 10 bases matching TRBD1. The junction had 6 bases not matched to a gene; V was cut back by 6 bases and J by 4 bases. Per germline, CDR1 MNHNS and CDR2 SASEGT. The CDR3 runs to 15 residues. CDR3 nucleotide sequence: TGTGCCAGCAGCCTGGGACAGGGGAGGAATCAGCCCCAGCATTTT. It yields the protein CASSLGQGRNQPQHF.

The rearrangement joins TRBV5-1 to TRBJ2-1; 8 bases match TRBD2. This CDR3 has 16 residues. The V segment lost 4 bases and the J segment 2 bases; nucleotides outside the gene matches: 8. CDR1 SGHRS and CDR2 YFSETQ come from the germline V gene. CDR3 nucleotide sequence: TGCGCCAGCAGCCCGACGGGGGGGCCAACCTACAATGAGCAGTTCTTC. Translated: CASSPTGGPTYNEQFF. The full variable domain, rest sourced from reference TRBV5-1 and TRBJ2-1, is KAGVTQTPRYLIKTRGQQVTLSCSPISGHRSVSWYQQTPGQGLQFLFEYFSETQRNKGNFPGRFSGRQFSNSRSEMNVSTLELGDSALYLCASSPTGGPTYNEQFFGPGTRLTVL.

The rearrangement links TRBV7-6 to TRBJ2-1; TRBD1 agrees at 12 bases. V was clipped by 4 bases and J by 6 bases; unmatched bases: 10. The CDR3 runs to 17 residues. Per germline, CDR1 SGHVS and CDR2 FNYEAQ. The CDR3 DNA follows: TGTGCCAGCAGCTCACGCCCGGGACAGGGGGCCTCCAATGAGCAGTTCTTC. It yields the protein CASSSRPGQGASNEQFF.

This chain uses TRBV1 with TRBJ2-3; the table assigns TRBD2, which was not confirmed against the DNA. TRBV1 is annotated as a pseudogene. The CDR3 is made up of 17 amino acids. The CDR3 coding sequence is TGCACCAGCAGCCAAGACGGAAGCGGGGGCCCAATGGATACGCAGTATTTT. This codes for CTSSQDGSGGPMDTQYF.

The CDR3 DNA reads as TGTGCCAGCAGTTCTTGGGGGACAGGGGACTACGAGCAGTACTTC. Translated, it gives CASSSWGTGDYEQYF. This chain joins TRBV11-2 and TRBJ2-7; 10 bases map to TRBD1. After removal of 6 bases from V and 3 bases from J, the junction contained 8 bases not matched to a gene. The CDR3 extends over 15 amino acids. Germline V gene sequence: CDR1 SGHAT, CDR2 FQNNGV.

J is TRBJ2-2 and V is TRBV15, with 8 nucleotides matching TRBD2. Per germline, CDR1 LNHNV and CDR2 YYDKDF (reference sequence). The CDR3 runs to 16 residues. J gave up 4 bases and V 2 bases, and 6 bases lay outside the gene matches. The CDR3 protein is CATSRPGGLVTGELFF. As DNA, the CDR3 is TGTGCCACCAGCAGACCGGGGGGGTTAGTCACCGGGGAGCTGTTTTTT.

The V and J genes are TRBV7-3 and TRBJ2-3; 8 nucleotides agree with TRBD2. J gave up 5 bases and V 3 bases, and 7 bases lay outside the gene matches. The CDR3 is 15 residues long. Germline V gene sequence: CDR1 SGHTA, CDR2 FQGTGA. The CDR3 reads CASSFAGGGRDTQYF. In nucleotides, the CDR3 is TGTGCCAGCAGCTTTGCGGGCGGGGGGAGAGATACGCAGTATTTT.

The rearrangement links TRBV5-1 to TRBJ1-3, with TRBD1 identical over 7 bases. Germline loops: CDR1 SGHRS, CDR2 YFSETQ. The CDR3 spans 16 residues. Trimming took 4 bases from V and 0 from J; bases not matched to a gene: 7. The CDR3, as DNA: TGCGCCAGCAGCCCTTGGGGACAGAGCTCTGGAAACACCATATATTTT. This translates into CASSPWGQSSGNTIYF.

V is TRBV9 and J is TRBJ1-6; perhaps TRBD1 as D (6 bases). CDR1 and CDR2 (germline): SGDLS, YYNGEE. This CDR3 comprises 18 residues. V was trimmed by 3 bases and J by 7 bases, leaving 23 bases between them. CDR3 protein: CASSGARTELSGNSPLHF. Written as DNA, the CDR3 is TGTGCCAGCAGCGGTGCACGGACAGAATTATCGGGGAATTCACCCCTCCACTTT.